The 12 T cell receptor beta chains given below trace back to one sample, sequenced in a study of shared clonotypes between healthy human individuals (dated by TCRdb to 2020 to 2022). The library was prepared using the immunoSEQ multiplex PCR assay. The table comes from immuneACCESS by way of TCRdb, which keeps in-frame sequences with V and J called. Part of the clones is missing from these tables; in studies checked, under half for an unresolved V gene and the rest for unknown reasons. The sample has roughly 1,600,000 clones on record, about 98.5% of them singletons. About 0.34% of the sample is taken by the ten largest. Source material: naive CD4+ T cells sorted from blood. Interpreted using the paper, the cell subset or site label stands for: CD45RA+ positively selected. The receptor source for this set is a man aged 25 to 45 in good health.

The V call is TRBV30, the J call TRBJ2-2; tentatively, D is TRBD1 (6 bases). Trimming took off 3 bases at V and 0 bases at J, with 11 bases between the two ends. The CDR3 has 15 amino acids. The germline gives CDR1 GTSNPN, CDR2 SVGIG (reference sequence). The CDR3 DNA follows: TGTGCCTGGAGCGGGACATTTACGAACACCGGGGAGCTGTTTTTT. It yields the protein CAWSGTFTNTGELFF. Combining the CDR3 with reference TRBV30 and TRBJ2-2 gives the whole variable domain SQTIHQWPATLVQPVGSPLSLECTVEGTSNPNLYWYRQAAGRGLQLLFYSVGIGQISSEVPQNLSASRPQDRQFILSSKKLLLSDSGFYLCAWSGTFTNTGELFFGEGSRLTVL.

V usage is TRBV5-4 and J usage is TRBJ2-2; D uncertain. This CDR3 comprises 14 residues. The V and J ends lost 3 bases and 7 bases respectively, with 13 bases between them. Germline CDR1 SGHNT, CDR2 YYREEE (reference sequence). Written as DNA, the CDR3 is TGTGCCAGCAGCTACGATCCCCCGGACGGGGAGCTGTTTTTT. Amino acids: CASSYDPPDGELFF.

The chain recombines TRBV5-1 with TRBJ2-2; D call uncertain. The CDR3 extends over 15 amino acids. Germline-derived CDR1 and CDR2 are SGHRS and YFSETQ. V was cut by 3 bases and J by 0 bases, with 9 bases left in between. In DNA, the CDR3 is TGCGCCAGCAGCTCAGGAAACGCGAACACCGGGGAGCTGTTTTTT. This translates into CASSSGNANTGELFF.

V usage is TRBV27 and J usage is TRBJ2-6, with no clear D. The CDR3 spans 14 residues. Germline CDR1 reads MNHEY; CDR2 reads SMNVEV (reference sequence). The V gene lost 5 bases and the J gene lost 0 bases, with 5 bases spanning the gap. CDR3 in amino acids: CASSMNSGANVLTF. In nucleotides, the CDR3 is TGTGCCAGCAGTATGAACTCTGGGGCCAACGTCCTGACTTTC. Based on the CDR3 plus reference TRBV27 and TRBJ2-6, the full variable domain is EAQVTQNPRYLITVTGKKLTVTCSQNMNHEYMSWYRQDPGLGLRQIYYSMNVEVTDKGDVPEGYKVSRKEKRNFPLILESPSPNQTSLYFCASSMNSGANVLTFGAGSRLTVL.

This rearrangement joins TRBV28 to TRBJ2-4; D uncertain. The V and J ends lost 4 bases and 8 bases respectively, with 12 bases between them. Germline V lookup: CDR1 MDHEN, CDR2 SYDVKM. The CDR3 has 13 amino acids. The CDR3 here is CASSYPPEYIQYF. The DNA for the CDR3 is TGTGCCAGCAGTTACCCTCCGGAGTACATTCAGTACTTC.

The V call is TRBV11-1, the J call TRBJ2-7; either TRBD1 or TRBD2 may supply D (5 bases each). The germline CDR1 and CDR2 sequences are SGHAT and FQDESV (reference sequence). The CDR3 contains 18 residues. The V gene lost 2 bases and the J gene lost 9 bases, with 29 bases spanning the gap. The CDR3 region is CASSLRDRILSYIPVQYF. The CDR3 bases are TGTGCCAGCAGCTTACGGGACCGAATCCTCTCCTATATTCCGGTGCAGTACTTC.

The chain has TRBV11-3 and TRBJ2-1; possible D gene TRBD2, 6 bases. Per the germline V gene, CDR1 is SGHNT and CDR2 is YENEEA. The CDR3 spans 17 residues. Trimming took 4 bases from V and 0 from J, leaving 16 bases between them. The CDR3 nucleotides read TGTGCCAGCAGCTCTAATCGGGGGAAAGGCTCCTACAATGAGCAGTTCTTC. Translated, it gives CASSSNRGKGSYNEQFF.

The J gene is TRBJ2-7, the V gene TRBV30, with D maybe TRBD2 (6 bases). V lost 5 bases, J lost 6 bases, and 14 bases lay in between. CDR1 and CDR2 (germline): GTSNPN, SVGIG (reference sequence). The CDR3 is 12 amino acids. The CDR3 DNA follows: TGTGCCTGGGGGGGACTCCCTTTCGAGCAGTACTTC. It specifies CAWGGLPFEQYF.

This rearrangement joins TRBV19 to TRBJ2-1, with 8 bases lining up with TRBD1. The V and J ends lost 6 bases and 8 bases, in that order; junction bases with no gene match: 6. From germline, CDR1 is LNHDA and CDR2 SQIVND (reference sequence). This CDR3 has 13 amino acids. In DNA, the CDR3 is TGTGCCAGTAGCCCGGACAGGGTCCATGAGCAGTTCTTC. This translates into CASSPDRVHEQFF.

The CDR3 region is CASSQELSKVAQYF. In DNA, the CDR3 is TGTGCCAGCAGCCAAGAACTGAGTAAAGTGGCCCAGTACTTC. The chain recombines TRBV4-2 with TRBJ2-5; D uncertain. Germline CDR1 reads LGHNA; CDR2 reads YNFKEQ. Between the trimmed V and J ends, which lost 0 bases and 9 bases, there was a span of 14 bases. The CDR3 is 14 amino acids.

CDR3 residues: CSAPIAGKQFF. CDR3 in DNA: TGCAGTGCTCCGATAGCGGGCAAGCAGTTCTTC. The rearrangement uses TRBV20-1 and TRBJ2-1, with 7 bases identical to TRBD2. Per the germline V gene, CDR1 is DFQATT and CDR2 is SNEGSKA (reference sequence). V trimming: 5 bases; J trimming: 11 bases; junction bases outside the gene matches: 6. The CDR3 is 11 amino acids.

V usage is TRBV5-1 and J usage is TRBJ1-1, with 10 bases aligning to TRBD1. Germline CDR1 is SGHRS and CDR2 is YFSETQ. V lost 4 bases and J lost 4; bases outside the gene matches: 1. The CDR3 sequence is 13 residues long. CDR3 loop: CASSGTGATEAFF. CDR3 DNA: TGCGCCAGCAGCGGGACAGGGGCCACTGAAGCTTTCTTT.